The 30 T cell receptor beta chains below come from one sample, sequenced in a study of shared T cell receptors in the human thymus. The repertoire was sequenced with immunoSEQ multiplex PCR; TCRdb's copy has only in-frame clones and lacks some. The table shows 700,000 or so clones, with approximately 83% occurring only once. These data were also reused for a study on human thymus T cells.

Specimen: thymocytes. These receptors were collected from a girl in the first two years of life with a congenital heart defect.

The chain combines TRBV4-3 with TRBJ1-1; TRBD1 might be the D (5 bases). From germline, CDR1 is LGHNA and CDR2 YSLEER. The CDR3 has 16 amino acids. Trimming left V 3 bases short and J 1 base short, with 15 bases between. The CDR3 region has the DNA TGCGCCAGCAGCCAGGATATGTGGGGGGAGAACACTGAAGCTTTCTTT. The encoded protein is CASSQDMWGENTEAFF.

This sequence joins TRBV21-1 and TRBJ1-4. TRBV21-1 is an annotated pseudogene. CDR3 size: 16 residues. This CDR3 reads CASSTIRPGVGEKLFF. The CDR3 DNA follows: TGTGCCAGCAGCACGATACGGCCGGGGGTAGGTGAAAAACTGTTTTTT.

This clone occurred once. This chain's CDR3 is CAISDPDRVVRYGYTF. The CDR3 DNA reads as TGTGCCATCAGTGACCCGGACAGGGTGGTTCGCTATGGCTACACCTTC. The chain carries TRBV10-3 and TRBJ1-2; 8 nucleotides align to TRBD1. The CDR3 runs 16 residues. The germline CDR1 and CDR2 sequences are ENHRY and SYGVKD. Trimming cost V 3 bases and J 4 bases; bases outside gene matches: 10.

The rearrangement links TRBV4-1 to TRBJ1-1; TRBD1 matches at 9 bases. Germline V CDR1 and CDR2: MGHRA, YSYEKL. V was pared by 2 bases and J by 6 bases, with 7 bases of the junction left unmatched. This CDR3 region has 15 residues. This CDR3 is CASSQRQGDISEAFF. The CDR3 DNA follows: TGCGCCAGCAGCCAAAGACAGGGGGACATCTCTGAAGCTTTCTTT.

The CDR3 bases are TGTGCCACCAGCGGTGGGACAGGGGAAGATACGCAGTATTTT. Amino acid sequence: CATSGGTGEDTQYF. This chain uses TRBV15 with TRBJ2-3; TRBD1 aligns across 10 bases. CDR3 length equals 14 residues. J gave up 5 bases and V 5 bases, and 4 bases lay outside the gene matches. Germline CDR1 reads LNHNV; CDR2 reads YYDKDF (reference sequence).

The V and J genes are TRBV21-1 and TRBJ2-5; the table assigns TRBD1, which was not confirmed against the DNA. TRBV21-1 represents a pseudogene. The CDR3 loop spans 17 amino acids. CDR3 coding DNA: TGTGCCAGCAGCAACTTCCCTGACACCCCCGGACAAGAGACCCAGTACTTC. Its protein is CASSNFPDTPGQETQYF.

The chain joins TRBV4-3 to TRBJ2-2, with 7 nucleotides matching TRBD2. From germline, CDR1 is LGHNA and CDR2 YSLEER. Trimming took 0 bases from V and 4 from J; bases not matched to a gene: 11. This CDR3 region has 18 residues. Written as DNA, the CDR3 is TGCGCCAGCAGCCAAGAATGGTCGAGCGGGGCAGGCACCGGGGAGCTGTTTTTT. This translates into CASSQEWSSGAGTGELFF.

The gene calls are TRBV5-4 and TRBJ2-7; perhaps TRBD2 as D (5 bases). V lost 1 base, J lost 2 bases, and 13 bases lay in between. CDR1 is SGHNT, CDR2 YYREEE, per germline (reference sequence). CDR3 size: 15 residues. As DNA, the CDR3 is TGTGCCAGCAGCTTGAGAAGGGAGCGTCCCTACGAGCAGTACTTC. Amino acid sequence: CASSLRRERPYEQYF.

The rearrangement links TRBV27 to TRBJ2-7; 7 positions agree with TRBD1. Per the germline V gene, CDR1 is MNHEY and CDR2 is SMNVEV (reference sequence). The CDR3 has 13 residues. Unmatched junction bases numbered 2, after V lost 2 bases and J lost 4 bases. The CDR3 spells CASSLRQGYEQYF. DNA of the CDR3: TGTGCCAGCAGTTTAAGACAGGGTTACGAGCAGTACTTC.

The count of this clone is one. The chain combines TRBV5-4 with TRBJ1-1, with D maybe TRBD1 (5 bases). Looked up from germline, CDR1 is SGHNT and CDR2 is YYREEE (reference sequence). The CDR3 has 15 amino acids. V shed 2 bases and J shed 3 bases, with 14 bases lying between them. CDR3 sequence reads: CASSFQIGDYTEAFF. The CDR3 region has the DNA TGTGCCAGCAGCTTCCAGATTGGGGACTACACTGAAGCTTTCTTT.

This chain links TRBV10-3 with TRBJ1-2; 9 bases fit TRBD1. The CDR3 sequence is 17 residues long. Looked up from germline, CDR1 is ENHRY and CDR2 is SYGVKD. J gave up 0 bases and V 1 base, and 6 bases lay outside the gene matches. This CDR3 is CAISEFGQGPTNYGYTF. CDR3 nucleotides: TGTGCCATCAGTGAGTTTGGACAGGGGCCTACTAACTATGGCTACACCTTC.

The chain combines TRBV28 with TRBJ2-3; 11 bases fit TRBD1. CDR1 MDHEN and CDR2 SYDVKM come from the germline V gene. J lost 5 bases, V lost 5 bases, and 6 bases had no gene match. The CDR3 contains 15 residues. The CDR3 sequence: CASSNMGQGGDTQYF. The DNA for the CDR3 is TGTGCCAGCAGTAACATGGGACAGGGGGGAGATACGCAGTATTTT.

This chain links TRBV30 with TRBJ1-4; 9 nucleotides agree with TRBD1. After removal of 3 bases from V and 5 bases from J, the junction contained 10 bases not matched to a gene. Germline CDR1 is GTSNPN and CDR2 is SVGIG (reference sequence). The CDR3 has 16 residues. CDR3 DNA sequence: TGTGCCTGGAGCAAGGGACAGGGCCCACTCAATGAAAAACTGTTTTTT. Protein: CAWSKGQGPLNEKLFF.

The chain joins TRBV4-1 to TRBJ2-1; TRBD1 might be the D (6 bases). The germline gives CDR1 MGHRA, CDR2 YSYEKL. The CDR3 runs to 15 residues. V lost 4 bases to trimming and J lost 3 bases, with 13 bases between them. CDR3: CASSPRQALYNEQFF. DNA for the CDR3: TGCGCCAGCAGCCCCCGACAGGCGCTCTACAATGAGCAGTTCTTC.

This clone occurred a few times. The CDR3 region is CASSQIDARNTGELFF. For the CDR3, the DNA is TGCGCCAGCAGCCAAATAGATGCGCGAAACACCGGGGAGCTGTTTTTT. The chain links TRBV4-1 to TRBJ2-2; D remains unclear. V lost 2 bases, J lost 2 bases, and 12 bases lay in between. Germline V gives CDR1 MGHRA, CDR2 YSYEKL. The CDR3 runs 16 residues.

The chain couples TRBV7-9 to TRBJ2-2, with D perhaps matching TRBD2 (6 bases). The CDR3 extends over 16 amino acids. The V and J ends lost 2 bases and 4 bases respectively, with 14 bases between them. Germline lookup yields CDR1 SEHNR and CDR2 FQNEAQ (reference sequence). CDR3: CASSLISPEGTGELFF. The CDR3 nucleotides read TGTGCCAGCAGCTTAATCTCACCGGAGGGCACCGGGGAGCTGTTTTTT.

V is TRBV29-1 and J is TRBJ1-1, with a weak D call TRBD1 (6 bases). The CDR3 is made up of 17 amino acids. In germline, CDR1 is SQVTM, CDR2 ANQGSEA. Trimming stripped 6 bases from V and 4 bases from J, with 27 bases between. The CDR3 DNA is TGCAGCGTCATAATCCGGACAGCCCCCGATACGGGCACTGAAGCTTTCTTT. Translating it yields CSVIIRTAPDTGTEAFF.

The chain joins TRBV6-5 to TRBJ1-2, with D hard to call. Germline V CDR1 and CDR2: MNHEY, SVGAGI. This CDR3 has 13 amino acids. Deletions cut 2 bases from V and 4 bases from J, with 8 bases between. CDR3 protein: CASSYRRIYGYTF. In nucleotides, the CDR3 is TGTGCCAGCAGTTACAGGCGGATCTATGGCTACACCTTC.

The V and J genes are TRBV4-3 and TRBJ2-5; 8 bases align to TRBD2. This CDR3 spans 17 amino acids. V lost 0 bases, J lost 4 bases, and 10 bases stayed unmatched. Germline CDR1 LGHNA, CDR2 YSLEER. Written as DNA, the CDR3 is TGCGCCAGCAGCCAAGATGTAGGGCTGCGGGGGGTAGAGACCCAGTACTTC. Translated: CASSQDVGLRGVETQYF.

V gene TRBV19 combines with J gene TRBJ1-5; D is perhaps TRBD1 (5 bases). Germline loops: CDR1 LNHDA, CDR2 SQIVND (reference sequence). Trimming shortened V by 4 bases and J by 4 bases, and 8 bases separated the two germline ends. CDR3 length: 13 residues. CDR3: CASSTTDNQPQHF. The CDR3 DNA follows: TGTGCCAGTAGTACGACAGATAATCAGCCCCAGCATTTT. Variable domain in full (rest from reference TRBV19 and TRBJ1-5): DGGITQSPKYLFRKEGQNVTLSCEQNLNHDAMYWYRQDPGQGLRLIYYSQIVNDFQKGDIAEGYSVSREKKESFPLTVTSAQKNPTAFYLCASSTTDNQPQHFGDGTRLSIL.

The chain employs TRBV6-6 and TRBJ1-2; D is possibly TRBD1 (5 bases). This CDR3 has 16 residues. The V end lost 10 bases, the J end lost 6 bases, and 27 bases lay between the germline ends. Germline CDR1 reads MNHNY; CDR2 reads SVGAGI (reference sequence). The CDR3 spells CATRPRVGVREDGYTF. CDR3 in DNA: TGTGCCACCAGGCCCAGGGTGGGTGTCAGGGAAGATGGCTACACCTTC.

The rearrangement uses TRBV29-1 and TRBJ2-3; maybe TRBD1 (8 bases). Deletions cut 4 bases from V and 1 base from J, with 18 bases between. The CDR3 totals 16 residues. Per the germline V gene, CDR1 is SQVTM and CDR2 is ANQGSEA. The CDR3 spells CSVGARTGRGTDTQYF. CDR3 nucleotide sequence: TGCAGCGTTGGGGCGCGGACAGGGAGGGGCACAGATACGCAGTATTTT.

The chain carries TRBV4-1 and TRBJ2-1; D possibly corresponds to TRBD1 (5 bases). V dropped 2 bases and J dropped 9 bases, with 11 bases sitting between them. This CDR3 is 13 amino acids long. Looked up from germline, CDR1 is MGHRA and CDR2 is YSYEKL. This CDR3 is CASSQYVGAEQFF. CDR3 sequence (DNA): TGCGCCAGCAGCCAATATGTTGGGGCTGAGCAGTTCTTC.

This rearrangement joins TRBV19 to TRBJ1-2, with 7 bases lining up with TRBD1. Germline assignment: CDR1 LNHDA and CDR2 SQIVND (reference sequence). Trimming cost V 4 bases and J 3 bases; bases outside gene matches: 5. The CDR3 has 14 amino acids. CDR3 coding DNA: TGTGCCAGTAGTACTAGGACAGGATACTATGGCTACACCTTC. Its translation is CASSTRTGYYGYTF.

The genes are TRBV9 and TRBJ1-2; the match to TRBD1 covers 7 bases. The V segment lost 4 bases and the J segment 4 bases; nucleotides outside the gene matches: 4. CDR1 SGDLS and CDR2 YYNGEE come from the germline V gene. This CDR3 is 13 amino acids long. The CDR3 loop reads CASSLDRTYGYTF. CDR3 in DNA: TGTGCCAGCAGCTTGGACAGGACCTATGGCTACACCTTC.

The J gene is TRBJ2-7, the V gene TRBV5-1; 7 bases align to TRBD1. This CDR3 comprises 15 residues. Germline-derived CDR1 and CDR2 are SGHRS and YFSETQ. J gave up 4 bases and V 0 bases, and 7 bases lay outside the gene matches. The DNA of the CDR3 is TGCGCCAGCAGCTTGGGGGGACAGCCCTTTTACGAGCAGTACTTC. Its translation: CASSLGGQPFYEQYF.

The V and J genes are TRBV9 and TRBJ2-3; the D gene is possibly TRBD1 (6 bases). Germline V gives CDR1 SGDLS, CDR2 YYNGEE. Trimming left V 3 bases short and J 8 bases short, with 16 bases between. The CDR3 sequence is 14 residues long. The CDR3 sequence is CASSAGQSQGTQYF. CDR3 sequence (DNA): TGTGCCAGCAGCGCGGGACAATCCCAAGGTACGCAGTATTTT.

This clone was recorded a few times. The J gene is TRBJ2-1, the V gene TRBV12-5, with D tentatively TRBD2 (7 bases). The CDR3 spans 15 residues. The germline V gene encodes CDR1 LGHNT and CDR2 FRNRAP. V was clipped by 8 bases and J by 2 bases, with 16 bases between them. CDR3: CASSPSRGPYNEQFF. DNA for the CDR3: TGTGCTAGTTCCCCTTCGCGGGGGCCCTACAATGAGCAGTTCTTC.

Points on this clone: The same CDR3 is also encoded by other DNA sequences in this sample. The chain carries TRBV6-5 and TRBJ2-1; no reliable D call. Trimming left V 7 bases short and J 6 bases short, with 7 bases between. This CDR3 has 11 residues. From germline, CDR1 is MNHEY and CDR2 SVGAGI. DNA of the CDR3: TGTGCCAGCACCCGAGGCAATGAGCAGTTCTTC. It encodes CASTRGNEQFF.

This clone was counted only a few times. The rearrangement uses TRBV28 and TRBJ1-5; tentative D call: TRBD1 (5 bases). The germline V and J ends were trimmed by 4 bases and 1 base, with 17 bases remaining between them. Germline CDR1 reads MDHEN; CDR2 reads SYDVKM. The CDR3 is 17 residues long. The CDR3 loop reads CASSSYHAGISNQPQHF. DNA for the CDR3: TGTGCCAGCAGTTCCTATCACGCAGGGATAAGCAATCAGCCCCAGCATTTT.